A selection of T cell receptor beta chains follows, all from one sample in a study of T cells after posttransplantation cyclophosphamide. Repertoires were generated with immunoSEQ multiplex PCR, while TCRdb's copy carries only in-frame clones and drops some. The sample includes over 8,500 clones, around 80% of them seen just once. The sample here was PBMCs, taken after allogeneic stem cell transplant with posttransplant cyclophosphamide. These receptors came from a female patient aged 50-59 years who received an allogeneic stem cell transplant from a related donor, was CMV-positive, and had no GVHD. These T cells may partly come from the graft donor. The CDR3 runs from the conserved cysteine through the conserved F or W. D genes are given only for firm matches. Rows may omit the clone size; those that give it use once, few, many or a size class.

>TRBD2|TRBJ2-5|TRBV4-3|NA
TGCGCCAGCAGCCAAGATCTACTGCGGGGGGGCCAAGAGACCCAGTACTTC
CASSQDLLRGGQETQYF
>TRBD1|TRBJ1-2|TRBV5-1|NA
TGCGCCAGCAGCTTACTTACAGGGGATAACTATGGCTACACCTTC
CASSLLTGDNYGYTF
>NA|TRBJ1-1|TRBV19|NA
TGTGCCTCCCGAGGGCCACGAGAGACTGAAGCTTTCTTT
CASRGPRETEAFF
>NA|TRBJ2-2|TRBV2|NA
TGTGCCAGCTCCAGAGGGTACACCGGGGAGCTGTTTTTT
CASSRGYTGELFF
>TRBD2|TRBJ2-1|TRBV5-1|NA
TGCGCCAGCAGCTTGCGACTAGCGGGGGTCAATGAGCAGTTCTTC
CASSLRLAGVNEQFF
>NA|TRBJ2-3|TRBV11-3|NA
TGTGCCAGCAGCTTGACGGGGTCGCCAGATACGCAGTATTTT
CASSLTGSPDTQYF
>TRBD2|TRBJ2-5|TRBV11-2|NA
TGTGCCAGCAGCTTAGATCGTTTCGGGGGGGCTAGAGAGACCCAGTACTTC
CASSLDRFGGARETQYF
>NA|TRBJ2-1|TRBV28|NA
TGTGCCAGCAGACCCCCTGGGGGGAGCAATGAGCAGTTCTTC
CASRPPGGSNEQFF
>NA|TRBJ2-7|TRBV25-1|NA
TGTGCCAGCAGCGGGGTGGGAGGCGGAGAGCAGTACTTC
CASSGVGGGEQYF
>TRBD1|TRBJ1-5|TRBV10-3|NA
TGTGCCATCAGTGATGGGCCGCAGGGGGCCTTTGATCAGCCCCAGCATTTT
CAISDGPQGAFDQPQHF
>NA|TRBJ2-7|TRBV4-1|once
TGCGCCAGCAGCACACCCAGGGGTAGGTCCTACGAGCAGTACTTC
CASSTPRGRSYEQYF
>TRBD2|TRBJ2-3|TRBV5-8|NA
TGTGCCAGCAGCTATCTAGCGGGGGGGACCACAGATACGCAGTATTTT
CASSYLAGGTTDTQYF
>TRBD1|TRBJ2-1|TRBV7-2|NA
TGTGCCAGCAGCTCGGGACAGGACAATGAGCAGTTCTTC
CASSSGQDNEQFF
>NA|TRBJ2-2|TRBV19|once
TGTGCCAGTAGTATAACAGGGCGAGGGACCGGGGAGCTGTTTTTT
CASSITGRGTGELFF
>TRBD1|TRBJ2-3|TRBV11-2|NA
TGTGCCAGCAGCTTAGGAGGGGGACAGGGGACAGATACGCAGTATTTT
CASSLGGGQGTDTQYF
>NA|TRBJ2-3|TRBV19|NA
TGTGCCAGTAGCTACAGGGTTCTAGGGGATACGCAGTATTTT
CASSYRVLGDTQYF
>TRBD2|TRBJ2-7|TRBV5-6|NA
TGTGCCAGCAGCATGGGACTAACACCTTACGAGCAGTACTTC
CASSMGLTPYEQYF
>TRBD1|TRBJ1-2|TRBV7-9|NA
TGTGCCAGCAGCTTCCGGGACAGGGTTGGCTATGGCTACACCTTC
CASSFRDRVGYGYTF
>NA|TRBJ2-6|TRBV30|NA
TGTGCCTGGAGTCCGGCGGGGACGGTCTCTGGGGCCAACGTCCTGACTTTC
CAWSPAGTVSGANVLTF
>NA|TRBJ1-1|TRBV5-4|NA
TGTGCCAGCAGCGCAGGCGCAGGGGCCCCGAACACTGAAGCTTTCTTT
CASSAGAGAPNTEAFF
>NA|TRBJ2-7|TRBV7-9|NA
TGTGCCAGCAGCCTACAGGGAGACGGCTCCTACGAGCAGTACTTC
CASSLQGDGSYEQYF
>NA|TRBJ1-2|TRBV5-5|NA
TGTGCCAGCAGCTTGTTTGTAGGGGGTGACTATGGCTACACCTTC
CASSLFVGGDYGYTF
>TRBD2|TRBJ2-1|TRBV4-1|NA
TGCGCCAGCAGCCAAGACTCAGGACTAGCGGGGGGCGCCGTCGGGGTCTTC
CASSQDSGLAGGAVGVF
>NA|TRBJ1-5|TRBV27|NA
TGTGCCAGCTCTAAGTCGGCGAGCCAGGGCTATCATCAGCCCCAGCATTTT
CASSKSASQGYHQPQHF
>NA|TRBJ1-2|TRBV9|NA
TGTGCCAGCAGCGTGGTACAGGGCGGCTATGGCTACACCTTC
CASSVVQGGYGYTF
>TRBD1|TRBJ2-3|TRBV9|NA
TGTGCCAGCAGCGTAGTCCCAGGGGGCGAGACAGATACGCAGTATTTT
CASSVVPGGETDTQYF
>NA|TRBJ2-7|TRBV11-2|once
TGTGCTTGGGGCCGCGGCGAGCAGTACTTC
CAWGRGEQYF
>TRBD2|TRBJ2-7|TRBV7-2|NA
TGTGCCAGCAGCTTAGGCCCCCCCTCGGGACTAGTCCCCTACGAGCAGTACTTC
CASSLGPPSGLVPYEQYF
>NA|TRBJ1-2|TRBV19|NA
TGTGCCAGTAGTATAGGCCCAGGGAACTATGGCTACACCTTC
CASSIGPGNYGYTF
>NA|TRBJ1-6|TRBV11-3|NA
TGTGCCAGCAGCTTAGGACGGGGAAATTCACCCCTCCACTTT
CASSLGRGNSPLHF
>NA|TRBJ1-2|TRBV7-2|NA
TGTGCCAGCAGCTACAACAGGGTGGGGGACTATGGCTACACCTTC
CASSYNRVGDYGYTF
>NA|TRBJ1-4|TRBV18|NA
TGTGCCAGCTCACCAAGCGGGGGCCGGGAAAAACTGTTTTTT
CASSPSGGREKLFF
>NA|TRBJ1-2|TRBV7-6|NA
TGTGCCAGCAGCTTAGTCGATAACAGTGGAGGCTACACCTTC
CASSLVDNSGGYTF
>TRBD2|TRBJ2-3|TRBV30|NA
TGTGCCTGGAGTAATGAGCGGGGGGGAAACACAGATACGCAGTATTTT
CAWSNERGGNTDTQYF
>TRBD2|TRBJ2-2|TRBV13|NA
TGTGCCAGCAGCTCGGGACTAGCGGGGGACACCGGGGAGCTGTTTTTT
CASSSGLAGDTGELFF